This is a list of T cell receptor beta chains from one sample in a study of blood T cell repertoires in COVID-19. The method was immunoSEQ multiplex PCR; TCRdb's version includes in-frame clones alone and lacks a portion of them. The sample holds just under 55,000 clones, roughly nine tenths seen once. Sequencing was performed on peripheral blood. The receptor source for this set is a woman between 35 and 50 years old with active COVID-19. CDR3s include the opening cysteine and the closing phenylalanine or tryptophan.

>TRBV2|15
CASRSGTSDPYEQYF
>TRBV7-9|16
CASRDQWGKTGEKLFF
>TRBV6-5|13
CATADRGITALHF
>TRBV25-1|13
CASRDTMNTEAFF
>TRBV19|16
CASSTGLAGVGNEQFF
>TRBV13|16
CASSLGGTGGGQPQHF
>TRBV7-2|15
CASSLGGQMNTEAFF
>TRBV4-1|15
CASSQGQGGSYEQYF
>TRBV6-2/TRBV6-3|16
CASSLPGTGHNSPLHF
>TRBV5-4|14
CASSTGTLTDTQYF
>TRBV2|15
CASRPGLGGYNEQFF
>TRBV5-1|14
CASSPSGTTDTQYF
>TRBV9|15
CASSVASDSKNIQYF
>TRBV19|14
CATKPAGGNQPQHF
>TRBV5-4|13
CASSIRIDNEQFF
>TRBV6-1|15
CASSESTGVNEKLFF
>TRBV3-1/TRBV3-2|12
CAAGAAGYGYTF
>TRBV11-2|15
CASGLWDRGGTEAFF
>TRBV28|21
CASSFLGGFGTSGGPPHEQFF
>TRBV5-4|15
CASSWRQGPPGELFF
>TRBV5-1|16
CASSSTARGASGELFF
>TRBV7-2|14
CASSLYQGRAEAFF
>TRBV7-8|15
CASSPLGLAGNEQFF
>TRBV28|14
CASSLIRPITEAFF
>TRBV9|13
CASSVPGKETQYF
>TRBV15|16
CATSRDRSAGDQPQHF
>TRBV27|16
CASSLSVTGQTGELFF
>TRBV15|15
CATSRLQGGSYEQYF
>TRBV12-3/TRBV12-4|13
CASRGGGISPQHF
>TRBV6-2/TRBV6-3|15
CASSYSREGTGGYTF
>TRBV6-5|13
CASSTGGDSPLHF
>TRBV4-2|15
CASSQLPGQGYEQYF
>TRBV4-2|16
CASSQGNFGNPEKLFF
>TRBV7-8|16
CASSHDRGKANYGYTF
>TRBV2|12
CASSRSRYEQYF
>TRBV5-1|19
CASSLEPSGGVSSYNEQFF
>TRBV2|15
CASSEAGQINEKLFF
>TRBV5-5|12
CASKPLTGELFF
>TRBV4-1|19
CASSLTGTGTVRGTGELFF
>TRBV30|15
CAWSFKSSLTYEQYF
>TRBV19|17
CASRVAGQGATNEKLFF
>TRBV19|16
CASSPSGVLGGGEAFF
>TRBV5-1|16
CASSLTGDTTNEKLFF
>TRBV7-9|14
CASSPGQGGEKLFF
>TRBV5-8|12
CASSLVFQPQHF
>TRBV19|13
CASSMVGADTQYF
>TRBV5-6|15
CASSLVPGEGYGYTF
>TRBV5-6|17
CASSIKATGRLNTEAFF
>TRBV5-1|17
CASTGTSGVSSTDTQYF
>TRBV2|17
CASSEDLMLGGQETQYF
>TRBV2|11
CASSRAYEQYF
>TRBV6-5|12
CASRQGPYEQYF
>TRBV25-1|13
CASTPSGWETQYF
>TRBV3-1/TRBV3-2|16
CASSHSSGGGSDTQYF
>TRBV6-2/TRBV6-3|17
CASSLLSGLSPYNEQFF
>TRBV5-4|14
CASSIDRFRGGYTF
>TRBV12-5|15
CASGLGQGVSQPQHF
>TRBV4-2|16
CASSQGVGQGPYEQYF
>TRBV19|15
CASEIQGAGNQPQHF